The 8 T cell receptor beta chains in this list originate from one sample, sequenced in a study of T cells in Graves' hyperthyroidism and ophthalmopathy (dated by TCRdb to the late 2010s). Libraries were built with multiplex PCR. The data were produced on an Illumina HiSeq 2000. The TCR beta CDR3 regions were amplified from the RNA transcripts. The TCR CDR3 was subjected to a first round of RT-PCR using the HTBI primer set and the Qiagen OneStep RT-PCR kit. TCRdb itself trimmed the public reads at Q25 with fastp, ran MiXCR and retained productive beta chains. Rows are unified per CDR3 protein, each entry keeping the most common DNA and genes. In this sample the table shows about 400,000 distinct CDR3 sequences, roughly 25% of which occur a single time. Around 67% of the sample is held by the ten biggest clonotypes. Sequenced sample: blood. These receptors originate from a man over 45 with Graves' hyperthyroidism.

The rearrangement joins TRBV24-1 to TRBJ2-1; D not resolved. The CDR3 sequence is 14 residues long. V shed 4 bases and J shed 5 bases, with 11 bases lying between them. Per germline, CDR1 KGHDR and CDR2 SFDVKD. In nucleotides, the CDR3 is TGTGCCACCAGTGAAAACCGCCAGGACAATGAGCAGTTCTTC. This translates into CATSENRQDNEQFF.

This clonotype appeared a few times. The chain links TRBV28 to TRBJ2-1; D unresolved. Germline assignment: CDR1 MDHEN and CDR2 SYDVKM. Trimming took 6 bases from V and 0 from J, leaving 9 bases between them. This CDR3 region has 14 residues. DNA for the CDR3: TGTGCCAGCAGGCTACAGAGCTCCTACAATGAGCAGTTCTTC. Residues: CASRLQSSYNEQFF.

This clonotype was seen repeatedly, ten times or more. CDR3 nucleotide sequence: TGTGCCATCAGCGGAAACTTCAACACTGAAGCTTTCTTT. Its protein product is CAISGNFNTEAFF. This chain connects TRBV10-3 to TRBJ1-1, with no clear D. CDR1 ENHRY and CDR2 SYGVKD come from the germline V gene. This CDR3 has 13 amino acids. Trimming left V 6 bases short and J 2 bases short, with 10 bases between.

CDR3 sequence: CSARTSGRTGDEQFF. The CDR3 DNA is TGCAGTGCCCGGACTAGCGGGAGGACTGGGGATGAGCAGTTCTTC. The genes are TRBV20-1 and TRBJ2-1; 14 positions match TRBD2. Germline V lookup: CDR1 DFQATT, CDR2 SNEGSKA (reference sequence). V dropped 6 bases and J dropped 8; count of bases not matched to a gene: 9. CDR3 length: 15 residues.

This clonotype was seen just once. The chain uses TRBV12-3 or TRBV12-4 and TRBJ1-1; 12 bases fit TRBD1. This CDR3 has 16 residues. V dropped 4 bases and J dropped 0; count of bases not matched to a gene: 3. Here the CDR3 reads CASSYWDRGLNTEAFF. The DNA of the CDR3 is TGTGCCAGCAGTTACTGGGACAGGGGGCTGAACACTGAAGCTTTCTTT.

This clonotype was seen ten or more times. The chain is built from TRBV20-1 and TRBJ2-5; D remains ambiguous. CDR3 size: 13 residues. With 2 bases removed from V and 5 bases from J, the gap between germline ends came to 12 bases. Germline V lookup: CDR1 DFQATT, CDR2 SNEGSKA (reference sequence). This chain's CDR3 is CSARHAEWETQYF. The DNA for the CDR3 is TGCAGTGCTAGACACGCGGAGTGGGAGACCCAGTACTTC.

The V and J genes are TRBV7-2 and TRBJ2-1; D not resolved. Germline values: CDR1 SGHTA, CDR2 FQGNSA. This CDR3 is built from 15 residues. With 3 bases removed from V and 4 bases from J, the gap between germline ends came to 13 bases. The CDR3 sequence: CASSLSSWQYNEQFF. CDR3 in DNA: TGTGCCAGCAGCTTGAGTTCATGGCAGTACAATGAGCAGTTCTTC.

The chain is built from TRBV20-1 and TRBJ2-7; 8 bases match TRBD2. Trimming removed 4 bases from V and 4 bases from J; junction bases left unmatched: 6. The length of the CDR3 is 13 residues. The germline CDR1 and CDR2 sequences are DFQATT and SNEGSKA (reference sequence). The CDR3 DNA sequence: TGCAGTGCTAACGGGAGGGCCTGGTACGAGCAGTACTTC. Its translation: CSANGRAWYEQYF.